One and the same sample provided the 16 T cell receptor beta chains below, sequenced in a study of cytomegalovirus exposure and HLA in healthy donors. Amplification used 60 Vbeta primers and 13 Jbeta primers. The table came from immunoSEQ multiplex PCR; TCRdb's copy has only in-frame clones and leaves some out. The repertoire consists of 150,000 to 180,000 clones, with about 84% occurring once and the leading ten covering 5.6%. The sequenced material came from PBMCs. Receptors were obtained from a woman between 35 and 50 years old in good health and CMV-seropositive.

J is TRBJ2-7 and V is TRBV5-1, with 7 bases lining up with TRBD2. V was pared by 4 bases and J by 1 base, with 11 bases of the junction left unmatched. Germline lookup yields CDR1 SGHRS and CDR2 YFSETQ. The CDR3 runs 16 residues. This CDR3 is CASSPGPAAGSYEQYF. The CDR3 coding sequence is TGCGCCAGCAGCCCTGGGCCGGCAGCGGGGTCCTACGAGCAGTACTTC.

This clone occurred a few times. V usage is TRBV2 and J usage is TRBJ2-5; D might be TRBD2 (6 bases). The germline CDR1 and CDR2 sequences are SNHLY and FYNNEI. This CDR3 has 13 amino acids. V gave up 4 bases and J gave up 2 bases, with 8 bases separating them. As DNA, the CDR3 is TGTGCCAGCAGTGGACTAGTGCAAGAGACCCAGTACTTC. Protein sequence: CASSGLVQETQYF.

The V call is TRBV11-2, the J call TRBJ2-7; 8 bases line up with TRBD2. This CDR3 is built from 16 residues. The V gene's germline CDR1 is SGHAT and CDR2 FQNNGV. V dropped 5 bases and J dropped 3; count of bases not matched to a gene: 12. DNA of the CDR3: TGTGCCAGCAGCCCCGGGGCCGGGACTAGTTTCTACGAGCAGTACTTC. Protein product: CASSPGAGTSFYEQYF. The full variable domain, with the rest looked up from reference TRBV11-2 and TRBJ2-7, is EAGVAQSPRYKIIEKRQSVAFWCNPISGHATLYWYQQILGQGPKLLIQFQNNGVVDDSQLPKDRFSAERLKGVDSTLKIQPAKLEDSAVYLCASSPGAGTSFYEQYFGPGTRLTVT.

Of note for this clone: An end of the junction does not agree with germline; a read error may underlie this. The genes are TRBV6-1 and TRBJ2-3; D unclear. Germline CDR1 reads MNHNS; CDR2 reads SASEGT. This CDR3 region has 16 residues. CDR3 protein: CASSQAGFASTDTQYF. DNA for the CDR3: TGTGCCAGCAGTCAAGCCGGGTTCGCTAGCACAGATACGCAGTATTTT.

This clone was observed a handful of times. The V gene is TRBV18, the J gene TRBJ2-5; 8 positions agree with TRBD2. With V trimmed by 3 bases and J by 4 bases, 4 bases remained unmatched. The CDR3 length is 14 residues. The V gene's germline CDR1 is KGHSH and CDR2 LQKENI. The CDR3 is CASSPGLGAETQYF. CDR3 coding DNA: TGTGCCAGCTCACCGGGACTAGGAGCAGAGACCCAGTACTTC.

In its sample, this clone was seen once. V is TRBV30 and J is TRBJ1-1, with 9 bases lining up with TRBD1. This CDR3 contains 15 residues. Germline loops: CDR1 GTSNPN, CDR2 SVGIG (reference sequence). Trimming at V came to 5 bases and at J to 6 bases, leaving 13 bases not matched to a gene. The CDR3 region is CAWEGTGTGISEAFF. The DNA of the CDR3 is TGTGCCTGGGAGGGTACCGGGACAGGGATTTCTGAAGCTTTCTTT.

The chain joins TRBV9 to TRBJ2-7; 9 bases line up with TRBD1. CDR1 is SGDLS and CDR2 is YYNGEE in the germline V gene. Losses at the gene ends were 3 bases for V and 2 bases for J; bases not matched to a gene: 6. The CDR3 contains 15 residues. CDR3 nucleotides: TGTGCCAGCAGCGCGACGGACAGGGGCACCTACGAGCAGTACTTC. Translating it yields CASSATDRGTYEQYF.

The gene calls are TRBV2 and TRBJ2-2, with 9 bases that match TRBD2. The CDR3 is 17 residues long. The V and J ends lost 8 bases and 4 bases, in that order; junction bases with no gene match: 14. Germline CDR1 reads SNHLY; CDR2 reads FYNNEI. This CDR3 reads CASQGQGGLARTGELFF. The CDR3 nucleotides read TGTGCCAGCCAGGGCCAGGGTGGACTAGCGCGCACCGGGGAGCTGTTTTTT.

CDR3 nucleotide sequence: TGTGCCAGCAGCTTAAGGGACAGAAACAATGAGCAGTTCTTC. Protein sequence: CASSLRDRNNEQFF. The chain carries TRBV7-9 and TRBJ2-1; 7 bases align to TRBD1. Trimming took 2 bases from V and 5 from J; bases not matched to a gene: 3. Germline values: CDR1 SEHNR, CDR2 FQNEAQ (reference sequence). The CDR3 loop spans 14 amino acids.

CDR3 DNA sequence: TGCGCCAGCAGCCCGGGACTACGCGTGGGAGATACGCAGTATTTT. It is translated as CASSPGLRVGDTQYF. The chain is built from TRBV5-1 and TRBJ2-3; 7 bases match TRBD2. There are 15 residues in the CDR3. Germline V gene sequence: CDR1 SGHRS, CDR2 YFSETQ. Trimming took 4 bases from V and 5 from J; bases not matched to a gene: 10.

The V gene is TRBV2, the J gene TRBJ2-1, with 8 bases identical to TRBD2. The V gene's germline CDR1 is SNHLY and CDR2 FYNNEI. The CDR3 is made up of 15 amino acids. After removal of 5 bases from V and 6 bases from J, the junction contained 9 bases not matched to a gene. CDR3 DNA: TGTGCCAGCAGTCTGACGCTAGCGGGTAGCAATGAGCAGTTCTTC. It is translated as CASSLTLAGSNEQFF.

This sequence joins TRBV5-1 and TRBJ2-1; 8 positions agree with TRBD1. J lost 9 bases, V lost 5 bases, and 4 bases had no gene match. Germline-derived CDR1 and CDR2 are SGHRS and YFSETQ. This CDR3 comprises 12 residues. CDR3 in DNA: TGCGCCAGCAGTCCGGACAGGGTTGAGCAGTTCTTC. Translated: CASSPDRVEQFF.

The gene calls are TRBV18 and TRBJ2-1, with 13 nucleotides matching TRBD2. Germline values: CDR1 KGHSH, CDR2 LQKENI. V lost 6 bases and J lost 5; bases outside the gene matches: 7. The CDR3 spans 16 residues. CDR3 in DNA: TGTGCCAGCTCCCGTCGGACTAGCGGGAGTAACAATGAGCAGTTCTTC. This encodes CASSRRTSGSNNEQFF.

V is TRBV5-1 and J is TRBJ2-3, with TRBD2 identical over 10 bases. This CDR3 contains 18 residues. Germline V gene lookup returns CDR1 SGHRS and CDR2 YFSETQ. V was pared by 5 bases and J by 0 bases, with 12 bases of the junction left unmatched. The CDR3 loop is CASRPGLAAISSTDTQYF. The CDR3 bases are TGCGCCAGCAGACCCGGACTAGCGGCAATCTCTAGCACAGATACGCAGTATTTT. Full variable domain (remainder filled in from reference TRBV5-1 and TRBJ2-3): KAGVTQTPRYLIKTRGQQVTLSCSPISGHRSVSWYQQTPGQGLQFLFEYFSETQRNKGNFPGRFSGRQFSNSRSEMNVSTLELGDSALYLCASRPGLAAISSTDTQYFGPGTRLTVL.

Points on this clone: Other DNA sequences in this sample translate to the same CDR3. The rearrangement links TRBV6-5 to TRBJ2-5; a weak D match, TRBD1 (6 bases). The CDR3 has 16 residues. V was pared by 0 bases and J by 0 bases, with 11 bases between. Per the germline V gene, CDR1 is MNHEY and CDR2 is SVGAGI. The CDR3 here is CASSYSVQGNQETQYF. For the CDR3, the DNA is TGTGCCAGCAGTTACTCCGTACAGGGTAACCAAGAGACCCAGTACTTC.

The V call is TRBV5-5, the J call TRBJ1-4; TRBD1 agrees at 9 bases. V lost 5 bases, J lost 6 bases, and 11 bases stayed unmatched. The germline V gene encodes CDR1 SGHKS and CDR2 YYEKEE (reference sequence). The length of the CDR3 is 16 residues. The CDR3 coding sequence is TGTGCCAGCAGGCCCGTTCCAGGGACAGGGCATGAAAAACTGTTTTTT. It specifies CASRPVPGTGHEKLFF.